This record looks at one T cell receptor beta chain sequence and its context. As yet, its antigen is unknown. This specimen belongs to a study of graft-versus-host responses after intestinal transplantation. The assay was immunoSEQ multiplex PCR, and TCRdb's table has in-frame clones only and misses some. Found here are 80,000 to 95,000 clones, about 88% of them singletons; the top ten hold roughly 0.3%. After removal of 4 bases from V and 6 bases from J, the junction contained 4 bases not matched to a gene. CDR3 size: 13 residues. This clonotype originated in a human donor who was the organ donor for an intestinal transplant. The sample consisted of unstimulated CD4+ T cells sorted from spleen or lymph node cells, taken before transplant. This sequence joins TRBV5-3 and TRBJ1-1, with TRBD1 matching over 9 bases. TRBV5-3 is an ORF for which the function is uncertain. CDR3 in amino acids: CARSRDRVAEAFF. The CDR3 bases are TGTGCCAGAAGCCGGGACAGGGTTGCTGAAGCTTTCTTT.